Presented here are 5 T cell receptor beta chains from one specimen sequenced in a study of blood T cell repertoires in COVID-19. This table comes from immunoSEQ multiplex PCR, and its TCRdb copy is limited to in-frame clones, with some not included. The data show 110,000 to 150,000 clones, around nine tenths seen once. Sequencing was done on a sample of peripheral blood. These receptors all come from a woman in her forties with acute or convalescent COVID-19.

The chain is built from TRBV6-5 and TRBJ1-2; possibly TRBD1 for D (5 bases). The germline V and J ends were trimmed by 0 bases and 4 bases, with 12 bases remaining between them. The CDR3 spans 15 residues. Germline CDR1 reads MNHEY; CDR2 reads SVGAGI. The CDR3 region has the DNA TGTGCCAGCAGTTACTCATGGTCAGGGATCTATGGCTACACCTTC. Encoded protein: CASSYSWSGIYGYTF.

This chain connects TRBV30 to TRBJ1-2; D remains ambiguous. Trimming took 5 bases from V and 8 from J, leaving 18 bases between them. This CDR3 has 13 residues. Looked up from germline, CDR1 is GTSNPN and CDR2 is SVGIG (reference sequence). CDR3 sequence: CAWSAGPGGGYTF. The CDR3 nucleotides are TGTGCCTGGTCTGCAGGCCCTGGCGGGGGCTACACCTTC.

The chain has TRBV19 and TRBJ2-5; TRBD2 might be the D (6 bases). The germline V gene has CDR1 LNHDA and CDR2 SQIVND (reference sequence). The CDR3 extends over 12 amino acids. V gave up 6 bases and J gave up 5 bases, with 10 bases separating them. In DNA, the CDR3 is TGTGCCAGTAGACAGGCGGGGGAGACCCAGTACTTC. Its protein is CASRQAGETQYF.

The J gene is TRBJ2-7, the V gene TRBV9, with D possibly being TRBD1 (5 bases). V lost 4 bases and J lost 3, with 14 bases in between. The CDR3 totals 14 residues. Germline CDR1 and CDR2: SGDLS and YYNGEE. The CDR3 sequence is CASSPPTDNYEQYF. The CDR3 DNA reads as TGTGCCAGCAGCCCCCCTACGGACAACTACGAGCAGTACTTC.

The chain employs TRBV6-6 and TRBJ1-1; no clear D gene. Germline lookup yields CDR1 MNHNY and CDR2 SVGAGI (reference sequence). The CDR3 sequence is 12 residues long. V was clipped by 6 bases and J by 5 bases, with 10 bases between them. Here the CDR3 reads CASSLVPTEAFF. The CDR3 nucleotides read TGTGCCAGCAGCCTCGTCCCGACTGAAGCTTTCTTT.